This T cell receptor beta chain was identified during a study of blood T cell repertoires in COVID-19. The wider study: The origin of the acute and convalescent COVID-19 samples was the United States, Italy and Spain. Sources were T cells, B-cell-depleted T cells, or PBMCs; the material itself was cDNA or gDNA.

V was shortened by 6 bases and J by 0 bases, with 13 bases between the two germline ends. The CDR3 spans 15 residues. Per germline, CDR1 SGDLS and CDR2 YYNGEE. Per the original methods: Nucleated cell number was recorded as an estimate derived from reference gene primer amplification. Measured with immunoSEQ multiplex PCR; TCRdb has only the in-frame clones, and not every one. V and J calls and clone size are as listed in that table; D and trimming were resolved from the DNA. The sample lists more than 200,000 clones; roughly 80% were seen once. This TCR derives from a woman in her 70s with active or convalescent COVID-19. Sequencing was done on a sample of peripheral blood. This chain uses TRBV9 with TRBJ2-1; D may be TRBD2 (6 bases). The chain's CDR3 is CASTLRDGSYNEQFF. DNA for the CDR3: TGTGCCAGCACCCTGCGGGACGGCTCCTACAATGAGCAGTTCTTC.